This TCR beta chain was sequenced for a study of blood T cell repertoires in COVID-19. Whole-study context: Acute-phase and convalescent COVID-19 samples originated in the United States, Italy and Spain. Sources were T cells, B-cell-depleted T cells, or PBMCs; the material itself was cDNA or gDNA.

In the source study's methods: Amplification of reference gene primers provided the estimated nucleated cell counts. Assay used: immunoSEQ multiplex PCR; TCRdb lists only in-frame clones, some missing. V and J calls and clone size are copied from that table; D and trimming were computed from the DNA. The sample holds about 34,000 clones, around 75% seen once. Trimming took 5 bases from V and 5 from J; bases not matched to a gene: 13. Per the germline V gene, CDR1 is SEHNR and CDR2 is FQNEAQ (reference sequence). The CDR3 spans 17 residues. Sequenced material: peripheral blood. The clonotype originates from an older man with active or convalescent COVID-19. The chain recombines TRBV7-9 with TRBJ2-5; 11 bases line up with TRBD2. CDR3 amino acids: CASSPPSGRLGSETQYF. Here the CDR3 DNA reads TGTGCCAGCAGCCCACCTAGCGGGAGGTTGGGTTCTGAGACCCAGTACTTC.